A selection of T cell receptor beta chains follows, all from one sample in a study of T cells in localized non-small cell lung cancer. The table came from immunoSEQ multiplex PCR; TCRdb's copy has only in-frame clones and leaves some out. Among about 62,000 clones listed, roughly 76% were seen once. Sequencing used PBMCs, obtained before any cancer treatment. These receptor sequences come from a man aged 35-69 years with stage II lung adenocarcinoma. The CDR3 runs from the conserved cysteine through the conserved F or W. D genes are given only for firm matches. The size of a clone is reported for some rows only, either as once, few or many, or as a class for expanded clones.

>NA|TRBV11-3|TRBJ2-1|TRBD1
CASSAPGQGAPGSDEQFF
TGTGCCAGCAGTGCACCGGGACAGGGGGCGCCGGGCTCGGATGAGCAGTTCTTC
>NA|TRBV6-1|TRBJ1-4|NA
CASSEEPATTNEKLFF
TGTGCCAGCAGTGAAGAGCCAGCGACAACTAATGAAAAACTGTTTTTT
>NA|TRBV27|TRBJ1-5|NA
CASSYTGTQPQHF
TGTGCCAGCAGTTACACAGGGACTCAGCCCCAGCATTTT
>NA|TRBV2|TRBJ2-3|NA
CASSEEGSTDTQYF
TGTGCCAGCAGTGAGGAAGGTAGCACAGATACGCAGTATTTT
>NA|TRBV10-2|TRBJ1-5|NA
CASSEGGINQPQHF
TGCGCCAGCAGTGAAGGAGGGATCAATCAGCCCCAGCATTTT
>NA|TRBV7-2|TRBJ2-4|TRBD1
CASSSGQPKNIQYF
TGTGCCAGCAGCTCGGGACAGCCCAAAAACATTCAGTACTTC
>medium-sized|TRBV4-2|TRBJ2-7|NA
CASSPLGDRTYEQYF
TGTGCCAGCAGCCCGTTGGGGGACCGTACCTACGAGCAGTACTTC
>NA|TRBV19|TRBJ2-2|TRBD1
CASIGTGYTGELFF
TGTGCCAGTATTGGGACAGGTTACACCGGGGAGCTGTTTTTT
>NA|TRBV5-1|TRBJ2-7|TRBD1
CASSTGQGYEQYF
TGCGCCAGCAGCACGGGACAGGGCTACGAGCAGTACTTC
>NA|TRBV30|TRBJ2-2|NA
CAWSVDGAAGELFF
TGTGCCTGGAGTGTAGATGGGGCGGCCGGGGAGCTGTTTTTT
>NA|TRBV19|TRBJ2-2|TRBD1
CASSMGTGGIGELFF
TGTGCCAGTAGTATGGGGACAGGGGGCATCGGGGAGCTGTTTTTT
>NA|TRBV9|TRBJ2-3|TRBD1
CASSFDRVGTDTQYF
TGTGCCAGCAGCTTCGACAGGGTGGGTACAGATACGCAGTATTTT
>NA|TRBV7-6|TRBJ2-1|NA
CASSLGDYNEQFF
TGTGCCAGCAGCTTAGGGGACTACAATGAGCAGTTCTTC
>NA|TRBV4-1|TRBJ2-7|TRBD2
CASSHAGEIGEQYF
TGCGCCAGCAGCCATGCGGGAGAGATTGGAGAGCAGTACTTC
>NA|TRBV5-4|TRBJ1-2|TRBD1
CASSPGQAFANYGYTF
TGTGCCAGCAGCCCGGGACAGGCCTTTGCTAACTATGGCTACACCTTC
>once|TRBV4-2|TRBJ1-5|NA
CASSQGGKYSNQPQHF
TGTGCCAGCAGCCAAGGCGGGAAGTATAGCAATCAGCCCCAGCATTTT
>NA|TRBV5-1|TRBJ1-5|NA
CASSRGDGSSDSNQPQHF
TGCGCCAGCAGCCGCGGGGACGGGTCCTCCGATAGCAATCAGCCCCAGCATTTT
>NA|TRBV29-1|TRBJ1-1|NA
CSVDHNQGTEAFF
TGCAGCGTTGACCACAACCAGGGAACTGAAGCTTTCTTT
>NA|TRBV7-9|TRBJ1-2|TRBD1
CASSLEVTGADGYTF
TGTGCCAGCAGCTTAGAGGTAACAGGGGCAGATGGCTACACCTTC
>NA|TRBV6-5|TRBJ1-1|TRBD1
CASSFSDRATEAFF
TGTGCCAGCAGTTTTTCTGACAGGGCCACTGAAGCTTTCTTT
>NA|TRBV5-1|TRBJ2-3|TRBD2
CASSLGMTSGSWTDTQYF
TGCGCCAGCAGCTTGGGTATGACTAGCGGGAGCTGGACAGATACGCAGTATTTT
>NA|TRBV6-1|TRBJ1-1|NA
CAIRQVTEAFF
TGTGCCATCAGACAGGTAACTGAAGCTTTCTTT
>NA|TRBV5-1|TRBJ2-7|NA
CASSLAVGGQSYEQYF
TGCGCCAGCAGCTTGGCCGTCGGGGGACAGTCCTACGAGCAGTACTTC
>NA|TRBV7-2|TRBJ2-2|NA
CASSSYTGELFF
TGTGCCAGCAGTTCTTACACCGGGGAGCTGTTTTTT
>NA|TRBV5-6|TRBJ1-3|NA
CASSKNRVAGNTIYF
TGTGCCAGCAGCAAGAACAGGGTAGCGGGAAACACCATATATTTT
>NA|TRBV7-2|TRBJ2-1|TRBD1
CASSLLVGQGTEQFF
TGTGCCAGCAGCTTATTGGTGGGACAGGGGACTGAGCAGTTCTTC
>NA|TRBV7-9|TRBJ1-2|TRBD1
CASSIGQGLGGVNGYTF
TGTGCCAGCAGCATAGGACAGGGCTTGGGGGGTGTCAATGGCTACACCTTC
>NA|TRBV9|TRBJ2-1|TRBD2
CASTFSGSSYNEQFF
TGTGCCAGCACCTTTAGCGGGAGCTCCTACAATGAGCAGTTCTTC
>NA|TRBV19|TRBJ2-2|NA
CASTNTGLGSGELFF
TGTGCCAGTACCAATACAGGGTTAGGGTCCGGGGAGCTGTTTTTT
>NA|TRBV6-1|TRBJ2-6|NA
CASSEISGSGANVLTF
TGTGCCAGCAGTGAAATCTCAGGCTCTGGGGCCAACGTCCTGACTTTC
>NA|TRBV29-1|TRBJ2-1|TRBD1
CSVNRGPNEQFF
TGCAGCGTTAACAGGGGGCCGAATGAGCAGTTCTTC
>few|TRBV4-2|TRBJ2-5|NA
CASSPLGQQETQYF
TGTGCCAGCAGCCCGCTCGGACAGCAAGAGACCCAGTACTTC
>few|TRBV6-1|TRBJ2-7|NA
CASKRTYEQYF
TGTGCCAGCAAGAGAACCTACGAGCAGTACTTC
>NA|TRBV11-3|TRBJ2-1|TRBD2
CASSPLLAGGEDEQFF
TGTGCCAGCAGCCCGTTACTAGCGGGGGGTGAGGATGAGCAGTTCTTC
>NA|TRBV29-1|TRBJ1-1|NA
CSVVQNTEAFF
TGCAGCGTTGTCCAGAACACTGAAGCTTTCTTT
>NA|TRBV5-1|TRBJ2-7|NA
CASSLGTASSYEQYF
TGCGCCAGCAGCTTGGGGACCGCTAGCTCCTACGAGCAGTACTTC